This TCR beta chain was sequenced in a study of shared clonotypes between healthy human individuals. This clone was observed at least ten times. On sorted subsets, replicate PCRs used about 200 ng DNA, or 31,000 or so T cell genomes. Measured with immunoSEQ multiplex PCR; TCRdb has only the in-frame clones, and not every one. The repertoire includes over a million clones, about 84% of them detected once, and approximately 0.52% sits in the top ten. The germline gives CDR1 LNHDA, CDR2 SQIVND (reference sequence). The CDR3 length is 16 residues. The V gene lost 6 bases and the J gene lost 0 bases, with 15 bases spanning the gap. Study donors comprised healthy, HIV-negative adults devoid of recent acute infection or vaccination.

Material: memory CD4+ T cells from PBMCs. Subset noted: CD45RA-negative fraction. The chain uses TRBV19 and TRBJ1-5; possible D gene TRBD1, 5 bases. This TCR came from a man between 18 and 29 years old in good health. Some clones in this sample may be carry-over from other donors' samples. This chain's CDR3 is CASRATGPHSNQPQHF. The CDR3 region has the DNA TGTGCCAGTAGGGCGACGGGACCCCATAGCAATCAGCCCCAGCATTTT.